This entry is about one TCR beta chain. What it binds is unknown. This record comes from a study of response to subunit inactivated influenza vaccine. TCRdb reanalysed the RT-PCR reads using MiXCR and keeps one entry per CDR3 protein. The sample comprises fewer than 350,000 distinct CDR3 sequences, roughly 22% of which are singletons, and 10% to 13% rests with the top ten. Points from the study as a whole: The authors suggested that few new T cells are recruited per seasonal influenza vaccination.

The origin of this receptor is a man aged 50 to 69 who received an inactivated influenza vaccine. This sample comprised PBMCs from blood, obtained around 22 months after vaccination.

This CDR3 is CASSLGGTGGIQPQHF. In DNA, the CDR3 is TGTGCCAGCAGCTTAGGTGGGACAGGGGGCATTCAGCCCCAGCATTTT. V and J are TRBV7-2 and TRBJ1-5; 12 bases are a match to TRBD1. Germline CDR1 is SGHTA and CDR2 is FQGNSA. Trimming removed 1 base from V and 6 bases from J; junction bases left unmatched: 4. The CDR3 contains 16 residues.